Reported below is one TCR beta chain. These data come from a study of blood T cell repertoires in COVID-19. As for the study in general: Whether acute or convalescent, the COVID-19 samples came from the United States, Italy and Spain. T cells, B-cell-depleted T cells, or PBMCs supplied cDNA or gDNA.

From germline, CDR1 is SGHAT and CDR2 FQNNGV. V dropped 5 bases and J dropped 0; count of bases not matched to a gene: 8. This CDR3 comprises 16 residues. As handled by the study authors: For nucleated cells, counts were estimated from reference gene primer amplification. The method was immunoSEQ multiplex PCR; TCRdb's version includes in-frame clones alone and lacks a portion of them. That table supplies the V and J calls and clone size; D and trimming were determined from the DNA. The table has about 190,000 clones, 70% to 90% seen once. This chain connects TRBV11-2 to TRBJ2-3, with 7 bases identical to TRBD1. The TCR was taken from a woman between 25 and 40 years old with active or convalescent COVID-19. Source material: peripheral blood. CDR3 in amino acids: CASSTGQSFSTDTQYF. As DNA, the CDR3 is TGTGCCAGCAGCACGGGACAGTCATTTAGCACAGATACGCAGTATTTT.